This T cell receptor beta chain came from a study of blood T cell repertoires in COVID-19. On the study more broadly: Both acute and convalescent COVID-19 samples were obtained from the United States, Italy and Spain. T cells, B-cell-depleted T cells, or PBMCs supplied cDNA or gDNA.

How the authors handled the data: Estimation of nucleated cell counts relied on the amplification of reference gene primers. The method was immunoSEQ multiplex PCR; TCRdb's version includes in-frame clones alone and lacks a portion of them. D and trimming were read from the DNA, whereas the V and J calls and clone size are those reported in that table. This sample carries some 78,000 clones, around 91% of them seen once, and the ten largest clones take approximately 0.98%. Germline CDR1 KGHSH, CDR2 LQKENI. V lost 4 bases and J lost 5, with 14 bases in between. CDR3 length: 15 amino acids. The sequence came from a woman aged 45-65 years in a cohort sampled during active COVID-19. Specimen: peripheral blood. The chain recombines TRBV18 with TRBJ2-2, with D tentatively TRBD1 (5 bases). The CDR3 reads CASSLGALNTGELFF. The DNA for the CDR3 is TGTGCCAGCTCACTTGGGGCCCTAAATACCGGGGAGCTGTTTTTT.